These T cell receptor beta chains were read from a single sample in a study of blood T cell repertoires in COVID-19. The repertoire was sequenced with immunoSEQ multiplex PCR; TCRdb's copy has only in-frame clones and lacks some. This sample yields fewer than 200,000 clones, of which more than 75% are seen a single time; 7.8% belongs to the top ten. The material sequenced was peripheral blood. These receptors were collected from a woman aged 55-69 years with COVID-19, enrolled during active disease. The CDR3 runs from the conserved cysteine through the conserved F or W. A D gene is named only where the DNA matches it firmly. For some rows the clone size is stated as once, few or many, or as a class when expanded; others skip it.

d_call: TRBD1; v_call: TRBV19; clone_size: NA; j_call: TRBJ2-6; cdr3_aa: CASSADRASGANVLTF; cdr3_nt: TGTGCCAGTAGTGCCGACAGGGCGTCTGGGGCCAACGTCCTGACTTTC
d_call: TRBD1; v_call: TRBV27; clone_size: NA; j_call: TRBJ1-2; cdr3_aa: CASSQLGTAGRGYTF; cdr3_nt: TGTGCCAGCAGTCAATTGGGGACAGCTGGTCGGGGCTACACCTTC
d_call: NA; v_call: TRBV15; clone_size: NA; j_call: TRBJ2-7; cdr3_aa: CATSTSDSPYEQYF; cdr3_nt: TGTGCCACCAGCACCTCCGACAGCCCCTACGAGCAGTACTTC
d_call: TRBD1; v_call: TRBV5-8; clone_size: few; j_call: TRBJ1-4; cdr3_aa: CASSPDRDWEKLFF; cdr3_nt: TGTGCCAGCAGTCCTGACAGGGATTGGGAAAAACTGTTTTTT
d_call: NA; v_call: TRBV6-5; clone_size: NA; j_call: TRBJ2-5; cdr3_aa: CASSYSGPTISQYF; cdr3_nt: TGTGCCAGCAGTTACTCTGGCCCAACAATATCCCAGTACTTC
d_call: NA; v_call: TRBV6-5; clone_size: once; j_call: TRBJ1-4; cdr3_aa: CASGQPEKLFF; cdr3_nt: TGTGCCAGCGGACAGCCTGAAAAACTGTTTTTT
d_call: NA; v_call: TRBV19; clone_size: NA; j_call: TRBJ1-2; cdr3_aa: CASSKPTGRNYGYTF; cdr3_nt: TGTGCCAGTAGCAAACCGACAGGCAGAAACTATGGCTACACCTTC
d_call: TRBD2; v_call: TRBV19; clone_size: NA; j_call: TRBJ2-5; cdr3_aa: CASSIDLRGVKYF; cdr3_nt: TGTGCCAGTAGTATAGATCTTCGGGGGGTTAAGTACTTC
d_call: NA; v_call: TRBV12-3/TRBV12-4; clone_size: once; j_call: TRBJ1-6; cdr3_aa: CATLTGRTLHF; cdr3_nt: TGTGCCACGCTTACAGGGCGAACCCTCCACTTT
d_call: TRBD1; v_call: TRBV9; clone_size: NA; j_call: TRBJ1-6; cdr3_aa: CASSVGDRGLVRNSPLHF; cdr3_nt: TGTGCCAGCAGCGTAGGGGACAGGGGATTAGTTCGGAATTCACCCCTCCACTTT
d_call: TRBD1; v_call: TRBV4-1; clone_size: NA; j_call: TRBJ1-6; cdr3_aa: CASSQLRGTVFDSPLHF; cdr3_nt: TGCGCCAGCAGCCAATTACGCGGGACAGTTTTTGATTCACCCCTCCACTTT
d_call: TRBD2; v_call: TRBV7-3; clone_size: NA; j_call: TRBJ2-2; cdr3_aa: CASKRGGTTGELFF; cdr3_nt: TGTGCCAGCAAGCGGGGGGGTACCACCGGGGAGCTGTTTTTT
d_call: NA; v_call: TRBV28; clone_size: NA; j_call: TRBJ1-5; cdr3_aa: CASSNRAIQPQHF; cdr3_nt: TGTGCCAGCAGTAACAGGGCTATTCAGCCCCAGCATTTT
d_call: TRBD1; v_call: TRBV6-5; clone_size: NA; j_call: TRBJ2-7; cdr3_aa: CASRRDRESYEQYF; cdr3_nt: TGTGCCAGCAGGCGGGACAGGGAATCCTACGAGCAGTACTTC
d_call: TRBD1; v_call: TRBV7-9; clone_size: NA; j_call: TRBJ1-1; cdr3_aa: CASSSRGPNTEAFF; cdr3_nt: TGTGCCAGCAGCTCCAGGGGGCCCAACACTGAAGCTTTCTTT
d_call: TRBD2; v_call: TRBV6-2/TRBV6-3; clone_size: many; j_call: TRBJ2-2; cdr3_aa: CASSFDIGTSGNTGELFF; cdr3_nt: TGTGCCAGCAGTTTTGATATCGGGACTAGCGGGAACACCGGGGAGCTGTTTTTT
d_call: NA; v_call: TRBV29-1; clone_size: NA; j_call: TRBJ1-3; cdr3_aa: CSVGGGGGNTIYF; cdr3_nt: TGCAGCGTTGGAGGGGGGGGTGGAAACACCATATATTTT
d_call: NA; v_call: TRBV5-5; clone_size: NA; j_call: TRBJ1-5; cdr3_aa: CASSSGGSSNQPQHF; cdr3_nt: TGTGCCAGCAGCTCAGGAGGCAGTAGCAATCAGCCCCAGCATTTT
d_call: TRBD1; v_call: TRBV7-2; clone_size: NA; j_call: TRBJ1-4; cdr3_aa: CASSSQGVSNEKLFF; cdr3_nt: TGTGCCAGCAGCTCACAGGGGGTGTCTAATGAAAAACTGTTTTTT
d_call: NA; v_call: TRBV5-1; clone_size: NA; j_call: TRBJ1-2; cdr3_aa: CASSPEWGANYGYTF; cdr3_nt: TGCGCCAGCAGCCCAGAGTGGGGAGCTAACTATGGCTACACCTTC
d_call: NA; v_call: TRBV29-1; clone_size: NA; j_call: TRBJ1-2; cdr3_aa: CSVARGGGVTF; cdr3_nt: TGCAGCGTTGCCCGAGGGGGGGGCGTAACCTTC
d_call: TRBD1; v_call: TRBV7-2; clone_size: NA; j_call: TRBJ1-4; cdr3_aa: CASSDPGQGEEKLFF; cdr3_nt: TGTGCCAGCAGCGATCCAGGACAGGGTGAAGAAAAACTGTTTTTT
d_call: TRBD1; v_call: TRBV30; clone_size: NA; j_call: TRBJ2-7; cdr3_aa: CAWRTGGSSSYEQYF; cdr3_nt: TGTGCCTGGAGGACAGGGGGCTCGAGCTCCTACGAGCAGTACTTC
d_call: NA; v_call: TRBV2; clone_size: NA; j_call: TRBJ2-2; cdr3_aa: CASSVVRDTGELFF; cdr3_nt: TGTGCCAGCAGTGTTGTCAGGGACACCGGGGAGCTGTTTTTT
d_call: TRBD2; v_call: TRBV11-2; clone_size: NA; j_call: TRBJ2-7; cdr3_aa: CASSLEAGGRGQYF; cdr3_nt: TGTGCCAGCAGCTTAGAGGCGGGAGGGCGGGGGCAGTACTTC
d_call: NA; v_call: TRBV11-2; clone_size: NA; j_call: TRBJ2-6; cdr3_aa: CASSLTIGSGSANVLTF; cdr3_nt: TGTGCCAGCAGCCTCACTATCGGCTCCGGGTCTGCCAACGTCCTGACTTTC
d_call: TRBD1; v_call: TRBV6-2/TRBV6-3; clone_size: NA; j_call: TRBJ1-3; cdr3_aa: CASSQGARVSGNTIYF; cdr3_nt: TGTGCCAGCAGTCAGGGGGCGCGAGTCTCTGGAAACACCATATATTTT
d_call: TRBD2; v_call: TRBV5-6; clone_size: NA; j_call: TRBJ2-1; cdr3_aa: CASSWTSGKDEQFF; cdr3_nt: TGTGCCAGCAGCTGGACTAGCGGGAAGGATGAGCAGTTCTTC
d_call: NA; v_call: TRBV28; clone_size: NA; j_call: TRBJ1-5; cdr3_aa: CASRPGGGGNQPQHF; cdr3_nt: TGTGCCAGCAGGCCAGGAGGGGGGGGAAATCAGCCCCAGCATTTT
d_call: NA; v_call: TRBV3-1/TRBV3-2; clone_size: NA; j_call: TRBJ2-2; cdr3_aa: CASSQDLWARDFVGELFF; cdr3_nt: TGTGCCAGCAGCCAAGATCTTTGGGCCAGGGATTTCGTCGGGGAGCTGTTTTTT
d_call: NA; v_call: TRBV19; clone_size: NA; j_call: TRBJ2-5; cdr3_aa: CASRAQVLQETQYF; cdr3_nt: TGTGCCAGTAGGGCCCAGGTCCTCCAAGAGACCCAGTACTTC
d_call: NA; v_call: TRBV19; clone_size: NA; j_call: TRBJ2-5; cdr3_aa: CASSRQVRETQYF; cdr3_nt: TGTGCCAGTTCCCGACAGGTTCGAGAGACCCAGTACTTC
d_call: NA; v_call: TRBV7-9; clone_size: NA; j_call: TRBJ1-1; cdr3_aa: CASSLYRRMNTEAFF; cdr3_nt: TGTGCCAGCAGCTTATATAGGAGGATGAACACTGAAGCTTTCTTT
d_call: NA; v_call: TRBV30; clone_size: NA; j_call: TRBJ1-1; cdr3_aa: CAWIPRGADTEAFF; cdr3_nt: TGTGCCTGGATTCCACGGGGGGCGGACACTGAAGCTTTCTTT
d_call: TRBD1; v_call: TRBV9; clone_size: NA; j_call: TRBJ1-6; cdr3_aa: CASSTRTGDNSPLHF; cdr3_nt: TGTGCCAGCAGCACCCGGACAGGGGATAATTCACCCCTCCACTTT
d_call: NA; v_call: TRBV3-1/TRBV3-2; clone_size: NA; j_call: TRBJ2-4; cdr3_aa: CASSQVGGPKNIQYF; cdr3_nt: TGTGCCAGCAGCCAAGTAGGCGGCCCCAAAAACATTCAGTACTTC
d_call: NA; v_call: TRBV6-1; clone_size: NA; j_call: TRBJ1-5; cdr3_aa: CASSEEGFRNQPQHF; cdr3_nt: TGTGCCAGCAGTGAAGAGGGGTTCCGCAATCAGCCCCAGCATTTT
d_call: NA; v_call: TRBV6-5; clone_size: NA; j_call: TRBJ2-7; cdr3_aa: CASSKFYRPTYEQYF; cdr3_nt: TGTGCCAGCAGTAAATTCTACAGGCCCACCTACGAGCAGTACTTC
d_call: TRBD2; v_call: TRBV10-2; clone_size: NA; j_call: TRBJ2-1; cdr3_aa: CASSWTSGGTRLQYEQFF; cdr3_nt: TGCGCCAGCAGTTGGACTAGCGGGGGCACCCGCCTACAGTATGAGCAGTTCTTC
d_call: TRBD1; v_call: TRBV19; clone_size: NA; j_call: TRBJ2-7; cdr3_aa: CASSKQGVNGEQYF; cdr3_nt: TGTGCCAGTAGTAAACAGGGGGTTAATGGCGAGCAGTACTTC
d_call: TRBD1; v_call: TRBV5-1; clone_size: NA; j_call: TRBJ1-3; cdr3_aa: CASSLAGTGPGNTIYF; cdr3_nt: TGCGCCAGCAGCTTGGCCGGGACAGGGCCTGGAAACACCATATATTTT
d_call: TRBD1; v_call: TRBV9; clone_size: NA; j_call: TRBJ2-1; cdr3_aa: CASSLGTGFSEQFF; cdr3_nt: TGTGCCAGCAGCCTCGGGACAGGGTTTAGTGAGCAGTTCTTC
d_call: TRBD1; v_call: TRBV30; clone_size: few; j_call: TRBJ1-5; cdr3_aa: CAWTPTGEGGNQPQHF; cdr3_nt: TGTGCCTGGACCCCCACAGGGGAAGGAGGCAATCAGCCCCAGCATTTT